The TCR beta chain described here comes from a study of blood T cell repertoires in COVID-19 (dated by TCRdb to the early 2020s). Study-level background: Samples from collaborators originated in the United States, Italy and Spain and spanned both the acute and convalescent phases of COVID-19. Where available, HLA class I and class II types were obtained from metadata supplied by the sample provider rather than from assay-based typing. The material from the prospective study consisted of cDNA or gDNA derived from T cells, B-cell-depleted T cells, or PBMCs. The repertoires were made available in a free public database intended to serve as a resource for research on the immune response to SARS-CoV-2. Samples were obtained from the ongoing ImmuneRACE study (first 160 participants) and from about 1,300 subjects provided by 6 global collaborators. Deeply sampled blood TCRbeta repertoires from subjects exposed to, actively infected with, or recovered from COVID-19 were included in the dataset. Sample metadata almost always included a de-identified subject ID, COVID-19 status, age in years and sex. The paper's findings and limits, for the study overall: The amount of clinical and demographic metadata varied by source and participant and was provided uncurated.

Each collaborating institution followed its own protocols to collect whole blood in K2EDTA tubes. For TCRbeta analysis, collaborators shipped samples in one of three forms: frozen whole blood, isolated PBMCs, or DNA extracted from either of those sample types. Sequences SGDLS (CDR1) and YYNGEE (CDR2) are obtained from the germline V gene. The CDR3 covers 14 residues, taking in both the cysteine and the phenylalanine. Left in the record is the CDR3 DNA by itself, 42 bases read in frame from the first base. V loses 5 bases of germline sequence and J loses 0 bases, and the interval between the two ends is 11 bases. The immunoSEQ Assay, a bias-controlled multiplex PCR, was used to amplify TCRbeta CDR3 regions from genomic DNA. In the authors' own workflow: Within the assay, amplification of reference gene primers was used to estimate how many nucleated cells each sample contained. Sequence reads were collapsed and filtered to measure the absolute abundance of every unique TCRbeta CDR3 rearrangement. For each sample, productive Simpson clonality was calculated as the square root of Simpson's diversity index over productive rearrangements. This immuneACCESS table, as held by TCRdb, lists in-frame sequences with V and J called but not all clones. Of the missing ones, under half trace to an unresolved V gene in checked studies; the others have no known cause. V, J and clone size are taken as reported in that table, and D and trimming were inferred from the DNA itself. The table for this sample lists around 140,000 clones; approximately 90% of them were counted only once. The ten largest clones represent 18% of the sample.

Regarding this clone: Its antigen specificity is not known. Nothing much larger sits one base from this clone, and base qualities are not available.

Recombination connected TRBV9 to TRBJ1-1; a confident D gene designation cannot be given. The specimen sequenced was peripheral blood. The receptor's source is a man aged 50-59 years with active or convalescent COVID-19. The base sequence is TGTGCCAGCAGTAGGGAGTTGATGAACACTGAAGCTTTCTTT. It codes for CASSRELMNTEAFF. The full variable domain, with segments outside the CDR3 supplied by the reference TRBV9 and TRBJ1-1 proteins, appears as DSGVTQTPKHLITATGQRVTLRCSPRSGDLSVYWYQQSLDQGLQFLIQYYNGEERAKGNILERFSAQQFPDLHSELNLSSLELGDSALYFCASSRELMNTEAFFGQGTRLTVV.